This TCR beta chain was retrieved from a study of identifying expanded T cells in peripheral blood (dated by TCRdb to between 2017 and 2020). About the study as a whole: Four technical replicates, made by sequencing separate aliquots from the same pool of genomic DNA, were compared pairwise.

No immune events such as infections were documented for the healthy donors during the collection period. Blood repertoires from healthy donors were used as a training cohort for calibrating time-dependent variance in a beta-binomial model of differential abundance of T-cell clones. There were ten or so healthy donors in the training cohort, of whom 3 were female and 7 were male. The donors were between about 29 and 65 years old, with an average age of roughly 43 years. Whole blood, obtained from a commercial supplier, was collected from each healthy donor at three time points spaced around 13 days apart. Genomic DNA was extracted from unsorted whole blood for immunosequencing. Study-wide conclusions, independent of this receptor: The binomial model flagged around 1.2 differentially abundant clones between technical replicates but around 16 over approximately 2 weeks and roughly 19 over roughly 4 weeks. The authors expected that over much longer intervals, such as months to years, biological variance in healthy repertoires might increase even further. Both the number of clones called differentially abundant and the false-positive rate were significantly reduced by the beta-binomial model across all healthy-donor time intervals. Across all healthy donors, variance in clone template counts between roughly two-week samples was found to increase significantly with total template count.

Inclusive of the bounding cysteine and phenylalanine, the CDR3 is 14 residues long. The kept DNA is CDR3 alone, 42 bases in frame from the first base. V loses 0 bases, J loses 7 bases, and the germline ends lie 10 bases apart. The germline V gene provides CDR1 MNHEY and CDR2 SVGAGI. The immunoSEQ Assay, which relies on bias-controlled multiplex PCR amplification of genomic DNA, was used to profile TCRbeta CDR3 regions. On the study's bioinformatics: The absolute abundance of each unique TCRbeta CDR3 region was quantified after sequences were collapsed and filtered. Two models were used to test differential abundance: a binomial model (Fisher-equivalent) and a beta-binomial model that adds time-dependent variance fitted from healthy donors. Clones with fewer than 5 combined templates were removed, and a clone was called differentially abundant if the clone's Benjamini-Hochberg FDR was below 0.01. In the beta-binomial model, variance was expressed as a function of the total template count across the two samples, in the form v = (b*log(k)+a)^2. TCRdb took this table from immuneACCESS and kept in-frame rearrangements with V and J called. Such tables lack part of the clones; where checked against another copy, unresolved V genes explain under half of the gap, and the rest is unexplained. The D gene and trimming were derived from the DNA, and the V and J assignments and clone size from that table. The sample table holds 120,000 or so clones, of which more than 75% were seen once. The ten largest make up 3.3% of the sample.

Points on this clone: Its target antigen remains unknown. No much larger clone exists at a distance of one base, and base qualities are not known.

Sequencing was carried out using blood. The sequence came from a person aged 18 to 75 in good health. The chain employs TRBV6-5 and TRBJ1-5; the D gene cannot be named for sure. The CDR3 amino acid sequence is: CASSYSIVGQPQHF. The nucleotide sequence is given as TGTGCCAGCAGTTACTCGATAGTCGGGCAGCCCCAGCATTTT.